This T cell receptor beta chain was found in a study of T cell repertoires in cytomegalovirus infection (dated by TCRdb to about 2019). For context, the study as a whole: Recently identified HLA-C-restricted CMV epitopes, whose presentation resists viral immunomodulation, were targeted by peptide stimulations together with well-studied HLA-B-restricted epitopes. Donor HLA type was relevant to the analysis, as public TCR beta signatures indicated carriage of CMV infection together with the matching HLA type.

The research as a whole found: Carriers of CMV infection plus the relevant HLA type were discriminated by the cumulative frequency of public TCR beta family members in the study cohort and in an independent 352-donor cohort. The ex vivo response was dominated by HLA-C-restricted CMV-specific TCR beta clonotypes, and the single most frequent clonotype in two of eight donors was supplied by these HLA-C-restricted clonotypes.

Sequenced on an Illumina HiSeq 1500. TCRdb passed the public sequencing reads through fastp at Q25 and MiXCR, retaining productive beta sequences. Rows with a matching CDR3 protein are joined into one entry that keeps the most common DNA and genes. This sample lists hundreds of thousands of distinct CDR3 sequences; 30% to 35% were detected once. Roughly 18% of the sample goes to the ten largest clones. Notes on this clonotype: Its antigen is unknown. There are no base qualities to consult, and no much larger clone falls within one base.

At the junction V is shortened by 5 bases and J by 4 bases, with 8 bases in between. The germline V gene yields ENHRY for CDR1 and SYGVKD for CDR2. Including cysteine and phenylalanine, the CDR3 has 12 amino acids. Only CDR3 DNA remains: 36 bases, in frame from the first base. The sample's treatment or condition, from its label and the paper: in vitro stimulation with specific CMV peptide epitopes to enrich CMV-specific T cells. The rearranged chain carries TRBV10-3 and TRBJ1-1, with the D gene not clear enough to name. The sample was cultured PBMCs, taken from culture after CMV antigen stimulation. The TCR was taken from a human donor in good health (CMV status not recorded). Some clones in this sample may be carry-over from other donors' samples. In nucleotide form, the sequence is TGTGCCATCAGTCCCAAGGGCACTGAAGCTTTCTTT. Translated, it gives CAISPKGTEAFF.